One and the same sample provided the 21 T cell receptor beta chains below, sequenced in a study of blood T cell repertoires in COVID-19. Sequencing was performed with immunoSEQ multiplex PCR; in TCRdb, only in-frame clones are kept and a portion is missing. The sample includes fewer than 500,000 clones, around 89% of them seen just once. The sequenced sample was peripheral blood. The receptors here all came from a woman aged 25 to 39 with acute or convalescent COVID-19.

The chain has TRBV4-1 and TRBJ2-7; D gene ambiguous. This CDR3 is 13 amino acids long. Germline V gives CDR1 MGHRA, CDR2 YSYEKL. Trimming shortened V by 1 base and J by 0 bases, and 4 bases separated the two germline ends. The CDR3: CASSQVSSYEQYF. For the CDR3, the DNA is TGCGCCAGCAGCCAAGTCAGCTCCTACGAGCAGTACTTC.

This chain connects TRBV27 to TRBJ1-6; D is unclear. V lost 0 bases and J lost 7, with 10 bases in between. CDR1 and CDR2 (germline): MNHEY, SMNVEV (reference sequence). CDR3 size: 15 residues. CDR3 region: CASSLSGDWNSPLHF. In DNA form, the CDR3 reads TGTGCCAGCAGTTTATCCGGGGATTGGAATTCACCCCTCCACTTT.

The chain combines TRBV28 with TRBJ1-1, with no clear D. The CDR3 extends over 13 amino acids. The germline V gene encodes CDR1 MDHEN and CDR2 SYDVKM. V dropped 8 bases and J dropped 1 base, with 11 bases sitting between them. The CDR3 sequence: CASVNGGNTEAFF. Here the CDR3 DNA reads TGTGCCAGCGTAAACGGTGGGAACACTGAAGCTTTCTTT.

This clone was recorded once. The chain has TRBV25-1 and TRBJ2-7, with D tentatively TRBD2 (6 bases). V shed 6 bases and J shed 7 bases, with 19 bases lying between them. The CDR3 is 14 amino acids. The germline V gene encodes CDR1 MGHDK and CDR2 SYGVNS. Here the CDR3 reads CASSRDSRGAEQYF. The CDR3 DNA reads TGTGCCAGCAGCCGGGACTCCCGAGGGGCGGAGCAGTACTTC.

J is TRBJ1-1 and V is TRBV5-4; 9 bases fit TRBD1. The trim removed 4 bases at V and 4 bases at J, leaving 8 bases unmatched. Germline loops: CDR1 SGHNT, CDR2 YYREEE (reference sequence). This CDR3 has 15 amino acids. The CDR3 sequence is CASSRMGDRATEAFF. CDR3 nucleotide sequence: TGTGCCAGCAGCCGAATGGGGGACAGGGCCACTGAAGCTTTCTTT.

V is TRBV29-1 and J is TRBJ2-1; D is possibly TRBD2 (6 bases). Germline V gene lookup returns CDR1 SQVTM and CDR2 ANQGSEA. The CDR3 runs to 13 residues. Trimming stripped 3 bases from V and 5 bases from J, with 11 bases between. CDR3: CSVDSGGDNEQFF. The CDR3 nucleotides read TGCAGCGTTGACTCCGGGGGAGACAATGAGCAGTTCTTC.

This clone occurred once. This sequence joins TRBV12-3 or TRBV12-4 and TRBJ2-1; D is undetermined. V dropped 5 bases and J dropped 10 bases, with 15 bases sitting between them. The CDR3 totals 13 residues. The CDR3 DNA follows: TGTGCCAGCAGTATTACAGATCAACGGGAGCAGTTCTTC. Protein sequence: CASSITDQREQFF.

The chain couples TRBV9 to TRBJ2-1; 10 bases align to TRBD2. Trimming removed 3 bases from V and 2 bases from J; junction bases left unmatched: 2. Germline CDR1 is SGDLS and CDR2 is YYNGEE. This CDR3 is 15 amino acids long. Written as DNA, the CDR3 is TGTGCCAGCAGCGAAGCGGGGGGGCCCTACAATGAGCAGTTCTTC. This encodes CASSEAGGPYNEQFF. Full variable domain (rest looked up from reference TRBV9 and TRBJ2-1): DSGVTQTPKHLITATGQRVTLRCSPRSGDLSVYWYQQSLDQGLQFLIQYYNGEERAKGNILERFSAQQFPDLHSELNLSSLELGDSALYFCASSEAGGPYNEQFFGPGTRLTVL.

The V call is TRBV5-6, the J call TRBJ2-1; 9 positions match TRBD2. CDR3 length equals 14 residues. With 1 base clipped from V and 9 bases from J, the junction kept 5 bases outside the gene matches. Germline CDR1 is SGHDT and CDR2 is YYEEEE. CDR3 residues: CASSLYLAGREQFF. Here the CDR3 DNA reads TGTGCCAGCAGCTTGTATCTAGCGGGGCGTGAGCAGTTCTTC. Using reference TRBV5-6 and TRBJ2-1 for the parts outside the CDR3, the full variable domain is DAGVTQSPTHLIKTRGQQVTLRCSPKSGHDTVSWYQQALGQGPQFIFQYYEEEERQRGNFPDRFSGHQFPNYSSELNVNALLLGDSALYLCASSLYLAGREQFFGPGTRLTVL.

The rearrangement links TRBV19 to TRBJ2-1, with 9 bases matching TRBD2. Germline CDR1 and CDR2: LNHDA and SQIVND (reference sequence). J lost 8 bases, V lost 9 bases, and 14 bases had no gene match. CDR3 size: 15 residues. For the CDR3, the DNA is TGTGCCAGCCGCCCCTCGGGCGGGGGGGCACATGAGCAGTTCTTC. Residues: CASRPSGGGAHEQFF.

This sequence joins TRBV20-1 and TRBJ1-5; no reliable D call. Germline-derived CDR1 and CDR2 are DFQATT and SNEGSKA (reference sequence). The length of the CDR3 is 11 residues. V was trimmed by 3 bases and J by 11 bases, leaving 11 bases between them. Here the CDR3 DNA reads TGCAGTGCTAGGACGGAGGGCACCCAGCATTTT. It yields the protein CSARTEGTQHF.

V gene TRBV5-4 combines with J gene TRBJ2-2, with 8 bases matching TRBD1. Looked up from germline, CDR1 is SGHNT and CDR2 is YYREEE (reference sequence). Trimming took 5 bases from V and 5 from J; bases not matched to a gene: 11. The CDR3 is 16 amino acids. CDR3 coding DNA: TGTGCCAGCAGGAAGGGCGGACAGGGTCTAACCGGGGAGCTGTTTTTT. Protein: CASRKGGQGLTGELFF.

The chain links TRBV27 to TRBJ2-5; perhaps TRBD2 as D (7 bases). The CDR3 sequence is 14 residues long. Trimming pared 2 bases from V and 5 bases from J, leaving 12 bases between. Germline-derived CDR1 and CDR2 are MNHEY and SMNVEV (reference sequence). CDR3 sequence reads: CASSLRGARETQYF. CDR3 nucleotides: TGTGCCAGCAGTTTACGGGGGGCGCGGGAGACCCAGTACTTC.

V gene TRBV28 combines with J gene TRBJ1-5; 11 positions agree with TRBD1. V was clipped by 6 bases and J by 5 bases; unmatched bases: 6. This CDR3 has 15 amino acids. Germline CDR1 MDHEN, CDR2 SYDVKM. The DNA for the CDR3 is TGTGCCAGCAGCGGGGACAGGGGGTATCATCAGCCCCAGCATTTT. It specifies CASSGDRGYHQPQHF.

The chain combines TRBV2 with TRBJ2-5, with TRBD2 matching 11 bases. The ends lost 5 bases at V and 0 bases at J; junction bases unmatched: 2. CDR1 is SNHLY, CDR2 FYNNEI, per germline. This CDR3 contains 15 residues. The CDR3 DNA reads TGTGCCAGCAGTCTAGCGGGGGGATACCAAGAGACCCAGTACTTC. Translated, it gives CASSLAGGYQETQYF.

The chain uses TRBV6-6 and TRBJ2-2, with D possibly being TRBD1 (6 bases). Trimming pared 8 bases from V and 3 bases from J, leaving 13 bases between. Germline CDR1 reads MNHNY; CDR2 reads SVGAGI (reference sequence). The CDR3 extends over 14 amino acids. CDR3 sequence: CASVLGQYTGELFF. The CDR3 nucleotides read TGTGCCAGCGTCCTGGGACAATACACCGGGGAGCTGTTTTTT.

This chain joins TRBV6-2 or TRBV6-3 and TRBJ2-3; no reliable D call. This CDR3 region has 12 residues. Germline V lookup: CDR1 MNHEY, CDR2 SVGEGT. Deletions cut 6 bases from V and 6 bases from J, with 10 bases between. The CDR3 region has the DNA TGTGCCAGCAGCCCTCGGCGGGATACGCAGTATTTT. Protein product: CASSPRRDTQYF.

The rearrangement uses TRBV6-1 and TRBJ2-4; TRBD1 matches at 8 bases. CDR1 and CDR2 from the germline V gene are MNHNS and SASEGT. There are 19 residues in the CDR3. J gave up 0 bases and V 1 base, and 11 bases lay outside the gene matches. The CDR3 DNA reads as TGTGCCAGCAGTGAAGAGAGGGGACAGGCGAAGATAGCCAAAAACATTCAGTACTTC. Translated, it gives CASSEERGQAKIAKNIQYF.

This rearrangement joins TRBV3-1 (or the pseudogene TRBV3-2) to TRBJ1-6; the D is unclear. This CDR3 spans 14 amino acids. With 6 bases removed from V and 7 bases from J, the gap between germline ends came to 13 bases. Germline V lookup: CDR1 LGHDT, CDR2 YNNKEL (reference sequence). In DNA form, the CDR3 reads TGTGCCAGCAGTCCGGGATGGCTAAATTCACCCCTCCACTTT. Protein: CASSPGWLNSPLHF.

This CDR3 is CASSTHNSPNEQFF. The CDR3 DNA reads TGTGCCAGTAGTACCCACAACAGTCCCAATGAGCAGTTCTTC. The chain is built from TRBV19 and TRBJ2-1; D is unclear. This CDR3 spans 14 amino acids. The germline V and J ends were trimmed by 4 bases and 6 bases, with 13 bases remaining between them. Germline CDR1 and CDR2: LNHDA and SQIVND (reference sequence).

The chain's CDR3 is CASSSTAGYDTQYF. CDR3 nucleotides: TGTGCCAGCAGCTCAACCGCAGGGTACGATACGCAGTATTTT. The chain joins TRBV7-9 to TRBJ2-3; D perhaps matches TRBD1 (5 bases). CDR1 and CDR2 (germline): SEHNR, FQNEAQ (reference sequence). The ends were cut back, 4 bases at V and 6 bases at J, with 14 bases in the middle. The CDR3 contains 14 residues.